This entry features one TCR beta chain sequence. Its specificity is unknown. The record originates from a study of a mutant IDH1 vaccine in newly diagnosed glioma. As for the study in general: Every participant had undergone radiotherapy, temozolomide, or both before, and most underwent both.

The germline CDR1 and CDR2 sequences are WNHNN and SYGVQD (reference sequence). The CDR3 length is 14 residues. The V end was cut by 6 bases, the J end by 3 bases, with 13 bases between. Some clones are missing from TCRdb's copy, which holds only in-frame ones; the method was immunoSEQ multiplex PCR. The table includes fewer than 70,000 clones, around nine tenths detected once. Time point indicated: week 35, safety follow-up. It was 300 ug of mutant IDH1 20-mer peptide that made up each vaccine dose, given with topical imiquimod. Donors' newly diagnosed IDH1-mutant WHO grade 3 or 4 astrocytomas lacked nuclear ATRX.

The genes are TRBV10-1 and TRBJ2-3; D tentatively reads TRBD1 or TRBD2 (6 bases each). Material: PBMCs, obtained from a glioma patient whose treatment included an IDH1 peptide vaccine. The receptor's source is a man aged 30 to 45 with glioma. CDR3 in amino acids: CASSEGGLTDTQYF. CDR3 sequence (DNA): TGCGCCAGCAGCGAGGGGGGACTGACAGATACGCAGTATTTT.